This entry features one TCR beta chain sequence. This entry comes from a study of cytomegalovirus exposure and HLA in healthy donors. The PCR had 60 Vbeta and 13 Jbeta primers. The table came from immunoSEQ multiplex PCR; TCRdb's copy has only in-frame clones and leaves some out. The data hold 130,000 or so clones, with roughly 80% observed a single time. Germline V gene lookup returns CDR1 MNHEY and CDR2 SMNVEV (reference sequence). J lost 5 bases, V lost 5 bases, and 10 bases had no gene match. This CDR3 has 15 residues. Donors sampled were nominally healthy, though unrecorded immune exposures were likely.

This sequence was found in a woman aged 50 to 65 in good health and CMV-seropositive. The chain couples TRBV27 to TRBJ2-5, with TRBD2 matching over 8 bases. The sample comprised PBMCs. The CDR3, as DNA: TGTGCCAGCAGTCCGGATTTGGCGGGAGGTGAGACCCAGTACTTC. The encoded protein is CASSPDLAGGETQYF.